This record covers a single TCR beta chain. The antigen remains undetermined. This entry comes from a study of graft-versus-host responses after intestinal transplantation. Study-wide results and limits: The study associated peak circulating GvH clone levels with early post-transplant HvG declines.

Some clones are missing from TCRdb's copy, which holds only in-frame ones; the method was immunoSEQ multiplex PCR. The table has 80,000 to 100,000 clones, roughly nine tenths seen once. The CDR3 totals 14 residues. The V and J ends lost 3 bases and 3 bases, in that order; junction bases with no gene match: 2. Germline CDR1 is SGHNT and CDR2 is YYREEE (reference sequence). The sequence was obtained from a human donor who received an intestinal transplant. The material was unstimulated CD4+ T cells sorted from spleen or lymph node cells, obtained before intestinal transplant. The J gene is TRBJ2-2, the V gene TRBV5-4; 7 nucleotides align to TRBD2. CDR3 residues: CASSSGLDTGELFF. Here the CDR3 DNA reads TGTGCCAGCAGCTCTGGACTAGACACCGGGGAGCTGTTTTTT.